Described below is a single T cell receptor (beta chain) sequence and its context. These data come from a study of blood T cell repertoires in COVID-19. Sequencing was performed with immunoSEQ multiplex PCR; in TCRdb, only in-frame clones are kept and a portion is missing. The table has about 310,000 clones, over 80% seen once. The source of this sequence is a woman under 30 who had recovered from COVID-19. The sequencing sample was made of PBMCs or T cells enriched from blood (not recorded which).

In nucleotides, the CDR3 is TGTGCCAGCAGCCGCCACGCTTGGAGGGGCCCCCGCACAGATACGCAGTATTTT. Its translation: CASSRHAWRGPRTDTQYF. V usage is TRBV14 and J usage is TRBJ2-3; TRBD2 is a possible D gene (6 bases). CDR3 length equals 18 residues. Per germline, CDR1 SGHDN and CDR2 FVKESK. The germline V and J ends were trimmed by 4 bases and 1 base, with 21 bases remaining between them.